This T cell receptor (beta chain) came from a study of technical replicates of blood from several donors. The repertoire was sequenced with immunoSEQ multiplex PCR; TCRdb's copy has only in-frame clones and lacks some. The sample yields about 98,000 clones, 95% seen once. From germline, CDR1 is SGHAT and CDR2 FQNNGV. V lost 5 bases, J lost 5 bases, and 17 bases stayed unmatched. The CDR3 has 18 residues. The TCR sequence derives from a human donor in good health. Sequences were obtained from T cells isolated from PBMCs. The genes are TRBV11-2 and TRBJ2-3; 9 bases agree with TRBD2. The CDR3 spells CASSRIIGGGGEVDTQYF. The CDR3 nucleotides are TGTGCCAGCAGCCGAATTATCGGCGGCGGGGGGGAGGTAGATACGCAGTATTTT.